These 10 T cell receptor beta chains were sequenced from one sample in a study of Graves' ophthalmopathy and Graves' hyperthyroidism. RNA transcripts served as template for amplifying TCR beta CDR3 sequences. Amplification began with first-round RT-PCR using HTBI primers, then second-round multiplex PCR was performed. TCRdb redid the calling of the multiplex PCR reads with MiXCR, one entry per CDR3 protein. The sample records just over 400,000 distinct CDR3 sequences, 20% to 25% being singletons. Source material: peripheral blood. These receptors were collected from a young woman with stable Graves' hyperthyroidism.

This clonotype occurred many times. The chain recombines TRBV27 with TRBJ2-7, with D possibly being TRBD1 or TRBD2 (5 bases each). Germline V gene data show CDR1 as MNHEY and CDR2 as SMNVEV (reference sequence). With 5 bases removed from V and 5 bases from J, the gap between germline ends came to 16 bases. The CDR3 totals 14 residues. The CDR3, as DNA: TGTGCCAGCAGTCTTCAGGGAGCGTCCCACGAGCAGTACTTC. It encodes CASSLQGASHEQYF.

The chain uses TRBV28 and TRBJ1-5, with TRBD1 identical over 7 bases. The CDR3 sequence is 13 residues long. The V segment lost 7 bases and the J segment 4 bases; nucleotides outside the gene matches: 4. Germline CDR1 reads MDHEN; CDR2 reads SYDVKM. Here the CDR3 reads CASNRGRNQPQHF. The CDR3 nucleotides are TGTGCCAGCAACAGGGGCCGAAATCAGCCCCAGCATTTT.

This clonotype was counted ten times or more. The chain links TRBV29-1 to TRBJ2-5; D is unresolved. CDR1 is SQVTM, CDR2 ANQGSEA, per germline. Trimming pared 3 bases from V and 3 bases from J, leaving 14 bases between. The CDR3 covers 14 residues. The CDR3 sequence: CSVDWGTVEETQYF. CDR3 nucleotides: TGCAGCGTTGATTGGGGAACGGTGGAAGAGACCCAGTACTTC.

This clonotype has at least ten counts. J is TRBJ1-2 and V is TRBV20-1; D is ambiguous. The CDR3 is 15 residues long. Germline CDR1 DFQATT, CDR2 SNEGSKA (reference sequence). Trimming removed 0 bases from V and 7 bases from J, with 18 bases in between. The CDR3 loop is CSARDWSAAVGGYTF. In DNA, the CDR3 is TGCAGTGCTAGAGATTGGAGCGCAGCGGTGGGTGGCTACACCTTC.

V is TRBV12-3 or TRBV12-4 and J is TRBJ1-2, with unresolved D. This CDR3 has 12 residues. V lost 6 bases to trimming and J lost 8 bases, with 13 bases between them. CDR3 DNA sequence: TGTGCCAGCAGAGCGGACGGTCGCGGCTACACCTTC. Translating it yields CASRADGRGYTF.

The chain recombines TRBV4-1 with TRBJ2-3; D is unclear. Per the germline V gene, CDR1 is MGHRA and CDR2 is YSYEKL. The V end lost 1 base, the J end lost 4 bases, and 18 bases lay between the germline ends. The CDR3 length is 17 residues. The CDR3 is CASSQVPTALSSDTQYF. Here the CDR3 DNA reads TGCGCCAGCAGCCAAGTCCCTACTGCGCTGAGCTCAGATACGCAGTATTTT.

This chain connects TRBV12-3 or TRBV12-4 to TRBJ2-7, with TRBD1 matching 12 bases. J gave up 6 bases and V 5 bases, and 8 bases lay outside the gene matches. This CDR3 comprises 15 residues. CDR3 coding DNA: TGTGCCAGCAGTATGACCGGGACAGGGGGCTTCGAGCAGTACTTC. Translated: CASSMTGTGGFEQYF.

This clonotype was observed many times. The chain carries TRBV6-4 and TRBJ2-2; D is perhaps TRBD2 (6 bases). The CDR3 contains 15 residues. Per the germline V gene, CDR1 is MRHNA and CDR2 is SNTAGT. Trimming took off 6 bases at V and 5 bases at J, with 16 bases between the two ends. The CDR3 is CASSERAGDTGELFF. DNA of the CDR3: TGTGCCAGCAGCGAACGAGCGGGCGATACCGGGGAGCTGTTTTTT.

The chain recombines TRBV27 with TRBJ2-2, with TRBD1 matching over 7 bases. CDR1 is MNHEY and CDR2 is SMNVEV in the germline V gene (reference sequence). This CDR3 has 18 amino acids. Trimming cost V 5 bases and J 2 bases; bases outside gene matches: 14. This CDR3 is CASSPRRLTGSNTGELFF. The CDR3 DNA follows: TGTGCCAGCAGTCCCAGACGCCTGACAGGGTCTAACACCGGGGAGCTGTTTTTT.

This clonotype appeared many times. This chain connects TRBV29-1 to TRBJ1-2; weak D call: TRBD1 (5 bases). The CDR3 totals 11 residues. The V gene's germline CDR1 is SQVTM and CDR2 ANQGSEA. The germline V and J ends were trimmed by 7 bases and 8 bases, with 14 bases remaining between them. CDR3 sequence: CSAVGTWGYTF. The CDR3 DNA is TGCAGCGCTGTTGGGACTTGGGGCTACACCTTC.